This entry lists 5 T cell receptor beta chains sequenced from one sample in a study of T cell responses to AZD1222 COVID-19 vaccine (dated by TCRdb to the early 2020s). Library generation was performed with the immunoSEQ multiplex PCR assay. Sourced from immuneACCESS, this table was stored by TCRdb with only in-frame sequences that have V and J called. A share of the clones is absent; for the studies checked, an unresolved V gene accounts for under half, and the remainder has no known explanation. This sample holds 150,000 to 200,000 clones; approximately 95% were observed only once. The ten biggest clones cover about 3.9% of the sample. The sample's time point label is to be understood as: baseline before first vaccination. The sequencing used peripheral blood, collected on day 0 of AZD1222 vaccination. The receptor source for this set is an adult in good health.

The chain is built from TRBV5-6 and TRBJ2-2; 7 nucleotides match TRBD2. Germline assignment: CDR1 SGHDT and CDR2 YYEEEE. The V segment lost 0 bases and the J segment 4 bases; nucleotides outside the gene matches: 15. This CDR3 spans 19 amino acids. CDR3 amino acids: CASSLAVGGTDVFTGELFF. CDR3 sequence (DNA): TGTGCCAGCAGCTTGGCCGTGGGAGGGACGGATGTGTTCACCGGGGAGCTGTTTTTT.

CDR3 loop: CASSQDPGGIYEQYF. CDR3 nucleotide sequence: TGCGCCAGCAGCCAAGATCCGGGGGGGATCTACGAGCAGTACTTC. The chain is built from TRBV4-1 and TRBJ2-7; 8 bases map to TRBD2. Germline loops: CDR1 MGHRA, CDR2 YSYEKL. CDR3 length equals 15 residues. V was clipped by 0 bases and J by 3 bases; unmatched bases: 4.

CDR3 DNA sequence: TGTGCCAGCAGCTTAGGTGTTCGGACGGAGAATAATGAAAAACTGTTTTTT. It yields the protein CASSLGVRTENNEKLFF. J is TRBJ1-4 and V is TRBV7-9; D unresolved. The CDR3 length is 17 residues. CDR1 SEHNR and CDR2 FQNEAQ come from the germline V gene (reference sequence). The V end was cut by 1 base, the J end by 4 bases, with 16 bases between.

The rearrangement links TRBV11-3 to TRBJ2-1, with 8 bases matching TRBD1. Germline V CDR1 and CDR2: SGHNT, YENEEA. The trim removed 5 bases at V and 4 bases at J, leaving 7 bases unmatched. The CDR3 sequence is 15 residues long. In DNA, the CDR3 is TGTGCCAGCAGCGCCAGGACAGGGTGGTACAATGAGCAGTTCTTC. Translating gives CASSARTGWYNEQFF. The full variable domain, its missing parts supplied by reference TRBV11-3 and TRBJ2-1, is EAGVVQSPRYKIIEKKQPVAFWCNPISGHNTLYWYLQNLGQGPELLIRYENEEAVDDSQLPKDRFSAERLKGVDSTLKIQPAELGDSAVYLCASSARTGWYNEQFFGPGTRLTVL.

This clone was detected only once. This rearrangement joins TRBV11-2 to TRBJ1-6; possible D gene TRBD1, 6 bases. Germline loops: CDR1 SGHAT, CDR2 FQNNGV. The CDR3 is 17 amino acids. The V end lost 6 bases, the J end lost 0 bases, and 15 bases lay between the germline ends. The CDR3 sequence is CASRLSQGSSYNSPLHF. For the CDR3, the DNA is TGTGCCAGCAGGCTCAGCCAGGGGAGCTCCTATAATTCACCCCTCCACTTT.